The next 25 T cell receptor beta chains were all read from a single sample in a study of control samples from healthy donors and cancer patients. Profiling relied on immunoSEQ multiplex PCR, and the TCRdb table lists in-frame clones only, not all of them. The sample carries tens of thousands of clones, around 94% recorded once. Sequencing input: blood. The receptors stem from a man younger than 40 in good health.

The rearrangement uses TRBV19 and TRBJ2-7; 7 bases align to TRBD2. This CDR3 has 13 amino acids. Germline V gives CDR1 LNHDA, CDR2 SQIVND (reference sequence). After removal of 5 bases from V and 6 bases from J, the junction contained 7 bases not matched to a gene. The CDR3 here is CASSSGRAGEQYF. DNA of the CDR3: TGTGCCAGTAGTTCGGGGAGGGCAGGCGAGCAGTACTTC. The whole variable domain, filled in from reference TRBV19 and TRBJ2-7, reads DGGITQSPKYLFRKEGQNVTLSCEQNLNHDAMYWYRQDPGQGLRLIYYSQIVNDFQKGDIAEGYSVSREKKESFPLTVTSAQKNPTAFYLCASSSGRAGEQYFGPGTRLTVT.

Only one count was recorded for this clone. The chain uses TRBV19 and TRBJ1-1, with a possible D match to TRBD1 (5 bases). CDR3 length: 13 amino acids. Germline V gives CDR1 LNHDA, CDR2 SQIVND (reference sequence). V lost 11 bases and J 2 bases, leaving 15 bases between the germline ends. CDR3 sequence reads: CAAGRGSNTEAFF. DNA for the CDR3: TGTGCCGCAGGGAGGGGAAGTAACACTGAAGCTTTCTTT.

The CDR3 DNA reads as TGCGCCAGCAGCCCGACCGGACAACCCGAGCAGTACTTC. Translation: CASSPTGQPEQYF. The genes are TRBV5-1 and TRBJ2-7; TRBD1 might be the D (5 bases). V dropped 4 bases and J dropped 6 bases, with 14 bases sitting between them. Per the germline V gene, CDR1 is SGHRS and CDR2 is YFSETQ. The CDR3 runs 13 residues.

The chain recombines TRBV28 with TRBJ1-5; no definite D call. Trimming took 2 bases from V and 4 from J, leaving 24 bases between them. Germline V lookup: CDR1 MDHEN, CDR2 SYDVKM. CDR3 length: 19 amino acids. In DNA form, the CDR3 reads TGTGCCAGCAGTTTAGCCTTGCTGTGGGGTAGGAACGCTAATCAGCCCCAGCATTTT. Amino acid sequence: CASSLALLWGRNANQPQHF.

This chain joins TRBV28 and TRBJ2-7, with TRBD1 matching 7 bases. CDR1 and CDR2 from the germline V gene are MDHEN and SYDVKM. The CDR3 is made up of 13 amino acids. V was clipped by 6 bases and J by 6 bases; unmatched bases: 8. CDR3 in amino acids: CASRYTGDGEQYF. The CDR3, as DNA: TGTGCCAGCAGGTATACAGGGGATGGCGAGCAGTACTTC. The whole variable domain, remainder taken from reference TRBV28 and TRBJ2-7, is DVKVTQSSRYLVKRTGEKVFLECVQDMDHENMFWYRQDPGLGLRLIYFSYDVKMKEKGDIPEGYSVSREKKERFSLILESASTNQTSMYLCASRYTGDGEQYFGPGTRLTVT.

The gene calls are TRBV6-5 and TRBJ2-1; no definite D call. Per germline, CDR1 MNHEY and CDR2 SVGAGI. The V end was cut by 0 bases, the J end by 6 bases, with 12 bases between. This CDR3 spans 15 amino acids. The CDR3 protein is CASSYSPDGGNEQFF. CDR3 DNA: TGTGCCAGCAGTTACTCGCCTGACGGTGGCAATGAGCAGTTCTTC.

This chain connects TRBV6-5 to TRBJ2-2, with 11 bases that match TRBD2. The junction had 1 base not matched to a gene; V was cut back by 0 bases and J by 4 bases. The length of the CDR3 is 16 residues. The germline CDR1 and CDR2 sequences are MNHEY and SVGAGI. The CDR3 bases are TGTGCCAGCAGTTACTCGACTAGCGGGGCCACCGGGGAGCTGTTTTTT. This sequence encodes CASSYSTSGATGELFF.

This sequence joins TRBV27 and TRBJ2-5; no reliable D call. Germline V gene data show CDR1 as MNHEY and CDR2 as SMNVEV (reference sequence). This CDR3 spans 15 amino acids. V was trimmed by 3 bases and J by 5 bases, leaving 16 bases between them. The CDR3 reads CASSFVAYSGETQYF. The CDR3 nucleotides read TGTGCCAGCAGTTTTGTGGCCTACAGTGGCGAGACCCAGTACTTC.

J is TRBJ2-1 and V is TRBV6-1; D tentatively fits TRBD1 or TRBD2 (6 bases each). Germline-derived CDR1 and CDR2 are MNHNS and SASEGT. V dropped 1 base and J dropped 8 bases, with 15 bases sitting between them. The CDR3 has 15 residues. The CDR3 region has the DNA TGTGCCAGCAGTGAAGAGGGGGGAGGAGGGGATGAGCAGTTCTTC. Translation gives CASSEEGGGGDEQFF.

This clone has only a few counts. Other DNA variants within this sample encode the same CDR3. V usage is TRBV27 and J usage is TRBJ1-5, with TRBD1 matching 8 bases. CDR3 length equals 15 residues. Germline V gene sequence: CDR1 MNHEY, CDR2 SMNVEV (reference sequence). The V segment lost 3 bases and the J segment 2 bases; nucleotides outside the gene matches: 3. CDR3 protein: CASSFQGAGNQPQHF. The CDR3 DNA reads TGTGCCAGCAGTTTTCAGGGGGCAGGCAATCAGCCCCAGCATTTT.

The rearrangement joins TRBV27 to TRBJ1-1, with D hard to call. CDR1 and CDR2 from the germline V gene are MNHEY and SMNVEV (reference sequence). The CDR3 totals 14 residues. V was cut by 5 bases and J by 0 bases, with 10 bases left in between. The CDR3 region is CASSRIALNTEAFF. DNA for the CDR3: TGTGCCAGCAGTCGAATCGCTTTGAACACTGAAGCTTTCTTT.

The chain has TRBV4-3 and TRBJ1-4; TRBD1 aligns across 7 bases. The CDR3 totals 15 residues. Germline trimming cut 1 base from V and 4 bases from J; bases unmatched to any gene: 3. Per the germline V gene, CDR1 is LGHNA and CDR2 is YSLEER. The CDR3 DNA reads TGCGCCAGCAGCCAAGGGGACAGTGATAATGAAAAACTGTTTTTT. Amino acid sequence: CASSQGDSDNEKLFF.

The CDR3 region is CSASSIGLTNTEAFF. DNA of the CDR3: TGCAGTGCTAGTTCGATCGGGCTGACGAACACTGAAGCTTTCTTT. The chain is built from TRBV20-1 and TRBJ1-1; unclear D gene. Trimming cost V 3 bases and J 1 base, with 15 bases left between them. From germline, CDR1 is DFQATT and CDR2 SNEGSKA (reference sequence). The CDR3 has 15 residues.

The DNA of the CDR3 is TGTGCCAGCAGCCCCCGACAGAACTCCTACAATGAGCAGTTCTTC. This sequence encodes CASSPRQNSYNEQFF. V gene TRBV7-2 combines with J gene TRBJ2-1; D possibly corresponds to TRBD1 (5 bases). The CDR3 is made up of 15 amino acids. Trimming shortened V by 5 bases and J by 0 bases, and 11 bases separated the two germline ends. CDR1 and CDR2 (germline): SGHTA, FQGNSA.

V is TRBV14 and J is TRBJ2-7; the D gene is possibly TRBD1 (7 bases). The germline V gene encodes CDR1 SGHDN and CDR2 FVKESK. Trimming pared 1 base from V and 1 base from J, leaving 17 bases between. The CDR3 contains 17 residues. CDR3 region: CASSQGTSGGGSYEQYF. CDR3 in DNA: TGTGCCAGCAGCCAAGGGACTTCAGGGGGAGGATCCTACGAGCAGTACTTC.

This clone was seen once. V gene TRBV2 combines with J gene TRBJ2-1; tentatively, D is TRBD1 (6 bases). The CDR3 is 15 amino acids. Trimming pared 5 bases from V and 6 bases from J, leaving 17 bases between. Germline CDR1 reads SNHLY; CDR2 reads FYNNEI. The DNA of the CDR3 is TGTGCCAGCAGTATCCCGCTTACAGGGTTCAATGAGCAGTTCTTC. Protein: CASSIPLTGFNEQFF.

In DNA form, the CDR3 reads TGCAGCGTCTGGGGGACAGGCACCATGAACACTGAAGCTTTCTTT. Residues: CSVWGTGTMNTEAFF. V is TRBV29-1 and J is TRBJ1-1, with TRBD1 matching over 8 bases. The germline V gene has CDR1 SQVTM and CDR2 ANQGSEA. Unmatched junction bases numbered 9, after V lost 6 bases and J lost 0 bases. The CDR3 spans 15 residues.

The chain has TRBV4-2 and TRBJ1-2; no definite D call. CDR1 is LGHNA, CDR2 YNFKEQ, per germline. This CDR3 comprises 14 residues. V was shortened by 3 bases and J by 6 bases, with 14 bases between the two germline ends. The CDR3 loop is CASSQMTAGNGYTF. The DNA of the CDR3 is TGTGCCAGCAGCCAGATGACGGCTGGGAATGGCTACACCTTC.

V usage is TRBV28 and J usage is TRBJ1-2; maybe TRBD1 (5 bases). CDR1 MDHEN and CDR2 SYDVKM come from the germline V gene. V was clipped by 6 bases and J by 13 bases, with 21 bases between them. The CDR3 has 13 amino acids. In nucleotides, the CDR3 is TGTGCCAGCAGCCAACCGCCTACAGGCAGACCCACCTTC. Encoded protein: CASSQPPTGRPTF.

The rearrangement links TRBV7-8 to TRBJ2-1, with D tentatively TRBD2 (7 bases). This CDR3 has 17 amino acids. Germline-derived CDR1 and CDR2 are SGHVS and FQNEAQ. V was cut by 1 base and J by 0 bases, with 13 bases left in between. DNA of the CDR3: TGTGCCAGCAGCTTAGAGGCGGGGGCCTCCTCCTACAATGAGCAGTTCTTC. Its protein product is CASSLEAGASSYNEQFF.

The chain uses TRBV28 and TRBJ2-5, with D possibly TRBD1 on 6 matching bases. The CDR3 length is 16 residues. CDR1 is MDHEN, CDR2 SYDVKM, per germline. The V and J ends lost 5 bases and 4 bases respectively, with 20 bases between them. CDR3 sequence: CASSSTGTLQGETQYF. DNA of the CDR3: TGTGCCAGCAGTAGTACCGGGACACTCCAGGGAGAGACCCAGTACTTC.

The chain employs TRBV10-3 and TRBJ2-3, with TRBD1 identical over 9 bases. The length of the CDR3 is 15 residues. Germline V gives CDR1 ENHRY, CDR2 SYGVKD. Unmatched junction bases numbered 6, after V lost 5 bases and J lost 3 bases. The CDR3, as DNA: TGTGCCATCAGTTTCGGACAGGGGAAGACAGATACGCAGTATTTT. Its protein is CAISFGQGKTDTQYF.

The rearrangement joins TRBV4-1 to TRBJ1-5; 7 bases are a match to TRBD1. V shed 4 bases, J shed 2 bases, and the junction held 2 bases outside the gene matches. Germline CDR1 is MGHRA and CDR2 is YSYEKL. CDR3 size: 14 residues. As DNA, the CDR3 is TGCGCCAGCAGCCGACAGGGCGGCAATCAGCCCCAGCATTTT. It is translated as CASSRQGGNQPQHF.

V usage is TRBV7-3 and J usage is TRBJ2-1; the match to TRBD1 covers 8 bases. V gave up 5 bases and J gave up 8 bases; unmatched junction bases: 8. Germline assignment: CDR1 SGHTA and CDR2 FQGTGA. The CDR3 has 14 amino acids. For the CDR3, the DNA is TGTGCCAGCAGCCGAAGCAGGGGGCAGGATGAGCAGTTCTTC. It translates to CASSRSRGQDEQFF.

The V gene is TRBV30, the J gene TRBJ2-1; maybe TRBD1 (5 bases). Germline CDR1 is GTSNPN and CDR2 is SVGIG (reference sequence). The V end was cut by 3 bases, the J end by 5 bases, with 14 bases between. This CDR3 region has 14 residues. The CDR3 nucleotides read TGTGCCTGGAGAAAAAGGGGATTAGACAATGAGCAGTTCTTC. Translated: CAWRKRGLDNEQFF.